The TCR beta chain described here comes from a study of shared clonotypes between healthy human individuals. The method was immunoSEQ multiplex PCR; TCRdb's version includes in-frame clones alone and lacks a portion of them. Of more than 2 million clones in the sample, approximately 95% were seen once. This CDR3 comprises 16 residues. Germline CDR1 reads SGHRS; CDR2 reads YFSETQ. The V and J ends lost 4 bases and 5 bases, in that order; junction bases with no gene match: 10. This sequence was found in a man aged 18 to 30 in good health. The source material was naive CD4+ T cells sorted from blood. The subset is: CD45RA+ positively selected. J is TRBJ2-5 and V is TRBV5-1; 11 nucleotides match TRBD2. The CDR3 sequence: CASSPMTSGAGETQYF. For the CDR3, the DNA is TGCGCCAGCAGCCCGATGACTAGCGGGGCAGGGGAGACCCAGTACTTC.